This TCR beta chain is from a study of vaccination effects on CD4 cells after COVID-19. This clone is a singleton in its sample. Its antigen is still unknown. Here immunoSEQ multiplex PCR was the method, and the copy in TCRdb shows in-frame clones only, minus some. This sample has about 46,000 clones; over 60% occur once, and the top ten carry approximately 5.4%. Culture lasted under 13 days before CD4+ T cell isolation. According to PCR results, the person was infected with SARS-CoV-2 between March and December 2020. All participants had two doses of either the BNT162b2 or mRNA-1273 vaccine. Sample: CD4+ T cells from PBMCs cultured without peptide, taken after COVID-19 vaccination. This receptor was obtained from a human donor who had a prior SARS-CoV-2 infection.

CDR3 coding DNA: TGCGCCAGCAGCTTGAGGGGGGAGACCGGGGAGCTGTTTTTT. This encodes CASSLRGETGELFF. The V call is TRBV5-1, the J call TRBJ2-2; D tentatively reads TRBD1 or TRBD2 (6 bases each). V gave up 1 base and J gave up 5 bases, with 9 bases separating them. CDR3 length: 14 residues. The V gene's germline CDR1 is SGHRS and CDR2 YFSETQ.